The subject of this entry is one T cell receptor beta chain. The clone's antigen remains unknown. The sample holds no much larger clone one base away, and base qualities are not on file. Trimming takes 4 bases from V and 1 base from J, and the germline ends sit 14 bases apart. CDR1 and CDR2, per the germline V gene, are SGDLS and YYNGEE. The CDR3 covers 15 residues, taking in both the cysteine and the phenylalanine. Only the CDR3 DNA is retained, 45 bases long and in frame from the first base. These data come from a study of a mutant IDH1 vaccine in newly diagnosed glioma (dated by TCRdb to about 2021). For the wider study: Of the 25 to 40 patients who were treated, around 62% were male and around 38% were female, and the mean age was approximately 40 years. Before enrollment, most patients had been given radiochemotherapy with temozolomide as standard therapy, while the rest had received either radiotherapy alone or temozolomide alone. For exploratory analyses, longitudinal TCRB deep sequencing was carried out in around 26 treated patients wherever samples were available. Peripheral blood was collected at six visits: V03 (baseline), V05, V07, V10, V12 and V13.

The investigation overall reported the following: Selection of PBMC samples for TCRB deep sequencing was based on availability. Pseudoprogression seemed to be unrelated to changes in the top peripheral T cell clonotypes found by TCRB sequencing. Immune responses induced by the vaccine were seen in 90% to 95% of patients across multiple MHC alleles. The authors stated that sample limitations prevented analyses of patient blood samples from being reproduced.

The time point label on this specimen signifies: baseline, week 1 (first vaccination visit). What the treatment or condition label conveys for this sample: pre-vaccination baseline after standard-of-care therapy. All donors had newly diagnosed IDH1-mutant astrocytomas of WHO grade 3 or 4 that showed loss of nuclear ATRX. The samples were drawn from NOA16, a multicentre, single-arm, open-label phase I trial in Germany that tested a mutant IDH1 peptide vaccine in humans for the first time. Blood drawn at visit V03 was used as the baseline sample for immunogenicity testing. Genomic DNA for TCRB sequencing was isolated from EDTA blood with the DNeasy Blood and Tissue Kit. Libraries were made using the immunoSEQ multiplex PCR assay. Rearranged TCR beta chain sequences were amplified using the hsTCRB Kit according to the manufacturer's protocol. TCRB libraries were sequenced on an Illumina MiSeq. In the source study's methods: The proprietary platform of the kit vendor was used for demultiplexing, trimming and gene mapping. Drawn from immuneACCESS, this table holds only the in-frame rearrangements with V and J called that TCRdb kept. Clones are partly lost; checked studies trace under half to an unresolved V gene and leave the rest unexplained. The DNA was the basis for D and trimming; V, J and clone size are from that table. Counted in this sample were about 66,000 clones; just over 85% of them appeared once. 2.9% of the sample is taken by the ten largest.

Specimen: PBMCs, collected from a glioma patient treated with radiotherapy, temozolomide or both. The sequence came from a man younger than 45 with glioma. Rearrangement joined TRBV9 to TRBJ1-1; the D gene remains uncertain. The CDR3 has the sequence CASSPSRVPNTEAFF. The sequenced DNA: TGTGCCAGCAGCCCTTCCCGGGTACCGAACACTGAAGCTTTCTTT.